One TCR beta chain is described in this entry. As yet, its antigen is unknown. The V and J ends lost 2 bases and 7 bases respectively, with 9 bases between them. Germline loops: CDR1 SGHDT, CDR2 YYEEEE. This CDR3 region has 12 residues. This entry is derived from a study of response to subunit inactivated influenza vaccine. Overall study results and limits: The authors suggested that every seasonal influenza vaccination recruits few new T cells.

TCRdb re-called the RT-PCR reads through MiXCR, storing one row per CDR3 protein. The sample holds some 600,000 distinct CDR3 sequences; about 15% are singletons and the top ten take about 7.4%. The specimen was PBMCs from blood, collected less than 15 days before vaccination. The receptor comes from a man between 45 and 60 years old who received an inactivated influenza vaccine. The rearrangement links TRBV5-6 to TRBJ1-1, with a possible D match to TRBD1 (5 bases). In DNA form, the CDR3 reads TGTGCCAGCAGCTTTCTTGGGGGTGAAGCTTTCTTT. Residues: CASSFLGGEAFF.